The 5 T cell receptor beta chains given below trace back to one sample, sequenced in a study of human T cells and chemical hapten exposure. Via MiXCR, TCRdb re-called the 5' RACE reads, giving one row per CDR3 protein. The table includes more than 60,000 distinct CDR3 sequences, less than 20% detected once. Blood, whole and unfractionated, served as the source for total RNA extraction. These receptors were collected from a female donor in good health.

The chain has TRBV3-1 and TRBJ2-3; 8 nucleotides align to TRBD2. The CDR3 runs 15 residues. V dropped 5 bases and J dropped 2; count of bases not matched to a gene: 6. Germline CDR1 and CDR2: LGHDT and YNNKEL (reference sequence). CDR3: CASSARGDFTDTQYF. In DNA, the CDR3 is TGTGCCAGCAGCGCGCGGGGGGACTTCACAGATACGCAGTATTTT.

The chain employs TRBV28 and TRBJ2-1, with D perhaps matching TRBD1 or TRBD2 (5 bases each). CDR3 length: 17 amino acids. The germline V gene encodes CDR1 MDHEN and CDR2 SYDVKM. V dropped 7 bases and J dropped 8 bases, with 27 bases sitting between them. The CDR3 region is CASNLRDGVFPFYEQFF. Written as DNA, the CDR3 is TGTGCCAGCAACCTCCGGGACGGCGTGTTCCCCTTCTATGAGCAGTTCTTC.

The chain has TRBV5-4 and TRBJ1-1; D is undetermined. With 3 bases removed from V and 1 base from J, the gap between germline ends came to 10 bases. CDR3 size: 14 residues. From germline, CDR1 is SGHNT and CDR2 YYREEE (reference sequence). CDR3 coding DNA: TGTGCCAGCAGCTCCCAGAAGGGGAACACTGAAGCTTTCTTT. This sequence encodes CASSSQKGNTEAFF.

This chain links TRBV7-2 with TRBJ2-6; 16 nucleotides line up with TRBD2. The germline gives CDR1 SGHTA, CDR2 FQGNSA. This CDR3 spans 20 amino acids. Losses at the gene ends were 5 bases for V and 2 bases for J; bases not matched to a gene: 9. For the CDR3, the DNA is TGTGCCAGCAGCATCCACCCGGGACTAGCGGGAGGGCCTGGGGCCAACGTCCTGACTTTC. The encoded protein is CASSIHPGLAGGPGANVLTF. The variable domain in full, with the rest retrieved from reference TRBV7-2 and TRBJ2-6, is GAGVSQSPSNKVTEKGKDVELRCDPISGHTALYWYRQSLGQGLEFLIYFQGNSAPDKSGLPSDRFSAERTGGSVSTLTIQRTQQEDSAVYLCASSIHPGLAGGPGANVLTFGAGSRLTVL.

This clonotype has just a few counts. The chain is built from TRBV12-3 or TRBV12-4 and TRBJ2-7, with D unclear. The CDR3 consists of 14 residues. Trimming left V 1 base short and J 3 bases short, with 10 bases between. CDR3 in amino acids: CASSLDPGFYEQYF. Here the CDR3 DNA reads TGTGCCAGCAGTTTAGACCCGGGTTTCTACGAGCAGTACTTC.